This T cell receptor (beta chain) comes out of a study of shared clonotypes between healthy human individuals. CD45RO-negative cells were positively selected for CCR7, leaving out terminally differentiated effector memory CD45RA+ cells. Repertoires were generated with immunoSEQ multiplex PCR, while TCRdb's copy carries only in-frame clones and drops some. The table shows around 2,000,000 clones, with about 95% occurring only once. V was cut by 6 bases and J by 5 bases, with 13 bases left in between. CDR1 MNHNY and CDR2 SVGAGI come from the germline V gene (reference sequence). The CDR3 is 13 amino acids.

The J gene is TRBJ2-5, the V gene TRBV6-6; tentatively, D is TRBD1 or TRBD2 (5 bases each). This TCR came from a man between 18 and 29 years old in good health. The sequenced sample consisted of naive CD8+ T cells sorted from blood. The CDR3: CASSLLEGETQYF. CDR3 bases: TGTGCCAGCAGCTTACTCGAGGGGGAGACCCAGTACTTC.